The clone carrying this T cell receptor beta chain was seen ten or more times. The data originate from a study of Graves' ophthalmopathy and Graves' hyperthyroidism. Across the whole study: Ophthalmopathy not arising within 18 months of follow-up defined hyperthyroidism as stable.

As the template, RNA transcripts were used to amplify TCR beta CDR3 regions. Following a first-round RT-PCR that used HTBI primers, a second-round multiplex PCR was carried out. TCRdb reanalysed the multiplex PCR reads using MiXCR and keeps one entry per CDR3 protein. The sample lists over a million distinct CDR3 sequences, less than 45% occurring once. This CDR3 contains 14 residues. Germline CDR1 SGHAT, CDR2 FQNNGV. Germline trimming cut 2 bases from V and 7 bases from J; bases unmatched to any gene: 2. The gene calls are TRBV11-2 and TRBJ1-6; 7 nucleotides line up with TRBD1. This sequence was found in an adult man with Graves' hyperthyroidism. The sequencing sample was made of peripheral blood or thyroid tissue (not recorded which). The DNA for the CDR3 is TGTGCCAGCAGCTTACACAGGGGCAATTCACCCCTCCACTTT. It encodes CASSLHRGNSPLHF.